This T cell receptor beta chain was documented in a study of technical replicates of blood from a few donors. V was clipped by 3 bases and J by 10 bases; unmatched bases: 4. The CDR3 sequence is 13 residues long. CDR1 and CDR2 (germline): SGHNT, YYREEE (reference sequence). Clones were read by immunoSEQ multiplex PCR, and TCRdb kept only the in-frame ones, dropping some. The table records some 87,000 clones, 97% of them present only once. The sample taken for sequencing was T cells isolated from PBMCs. The chain combines TRBV5-4 with TRBJ1-1; TRBD1 aligns across 12 bases. The receptor was isolated from a human donor in good health. The DNA of the CDR3 is TGTGCCAGCAGCTGGGACAGGGGGCGCGCAGCTTTCTTT. Translated: CASSWDRGRAAFF.